This T cell receptor beta chain is from a study of cytomegalovirus exposure and HLA in healthy donors (dated by TCRdb to about 2017). In terms of the full investigation: An earlier analysis of more than 550 of the donors reported under 300 Gb of sequence data and 95 million to 130 million unique TCR beta sequences obtained from roughly 170 million T cells. Alongside the repertoire data, information on donor age, sex, ethnicity and CMV serostatus was compiled. Of the 300 to 500 genotyped donors, more than 75% were placed in the genetic ancestry cluster associated with self-reported Caucasian donors. Several DR-DQ haplotypes were handled as single units for association and clustering because linkage in the cohort was strong. A later genetic analysis used genome-wide SNP genotypes for about 65% of the 666 donors, treating that subset as a discovery cohort. Both class I and class II loci were covered by HLA typing, at four-digit resolution. To predict cytomegalovirus infection status, the study brought together high-throughput TCR immunosequencing, statistical association of individual TCRs with disease status, and machine learning. An earlier analysis of around 580 of the donors used high-throughput TCR beta sequencing to judge whether each TCR beta V gene segment behaved as functional or pseudogenic. To study patterns of TCR occurrence, a later analysis re-analyzed previously published TCR beta repertoires from 700 or so donors and added high-resolution HLA genotyping. The study aimed to test whether signatures of past pathogen exposure could be identified by cataloging public T cell receptors. Among over 350 genotyped donors of the cohort, an average of roughly 240,000 unique TCR beta nucleotide sequences were sequenced per donor, roughly 20% of them non-productive. Rather than using new phenotypic data, the later analysis identified candidate immune exposures from TCR beta sequences and from how often those sequences occurred across donors. All discovery cohort repertoires had been generated using a single sequencing platform. Along with the approximately 620-subject first cohort, a separate validation cohort of more than 90 different subjects was used. The study profiled the T cell repertoires of hundreds of subjects by immunosequencing and related them to cytomegalovirus serostatus. Typing coverage varied by locus: about 629-640 donors for A, B, C, DRB1 and DQB1; approximately 500 for DQA1; around 610 for DPA1; around 450 for DPB1. Approximately 310 gigabases of sequencing data and about 92 million unique TCR sequences made up an early release that covered fewer than 650 HLA-typed donors.

Counted from cysteine to phenylalanine, this CDR3 has 15 amino acids. Of the read, only the CDR3 DNA is kept; its 45 bases are in frame from base 1. CDR1 and CDR2 are drawn from the germline V gene: MGHRA, YSYEKL. V loses 4 bases at its end and J loses 5 bases; junction bases beyond the gene matches: 6. The cohort was made up of around 720 healthy bone marrow donors. All cohort members were sampled while nominally healthy, although unrecorded immune exposures were likely present. The donor was CMV seronegative and belonged to the group of roughly 330 seronegative cohort members. A peripheral blood sample was provided by each donor, and peripheral blood mononuclear cells were used for TCR beta sequencing. The Qiagen DNeasy Blood Extraction Kit was used to extract genomic DNA from the blood cell samples. This clone showed up just once. What this receptor recognizes is not known. No base quality values were provided; no much bigger clone lies one nucleotide off.

Results the study describes overall, beyond this receptor: Most TCR sequences were observed very rarely across donors, whereas some public TCRs were present in many individuals. A further reported finding was that TCR beta sequences accurately predicted the HLA-A and HLA-B alleles for most subjects in the first cohort. A total of 164 TCR beta chains were listed by the study as associated with cytomegalovirus. In vitro tests confirmed that a few of the cytomegalovirus-associated TCR beta chains recognize cytomegalovirus antigens. According to a later analysis, TCR association rates differed among HLA loci, with DRB1 alleles showing the most associated TCRs and HLA-C alleles showing the fewest. Compared with equally common non-associated chains, HLA-associated TCR beta chains in a later analysis were more clonally expanded and had lower generation probabilities. Because counts were too low, roughly 16 rarely observed V segments, including chromosome 9 orphons, were excluded from the earlier analysis of several hundred of the donors. Specific HLA alleles were associated with 15,000 to 20,000 TCR beta sequences at a false discovery rate of 0.05 in a later analysis. Some IMGT-functional V segments, including TRBV6-2 and TRBV6-3, could not be told apart with the 87-base-pair reads, so those segments were excluded. HLA typing was unavailable for some donors at each locus, so association tests used only the typed subset. In a later genetic analysis, a missense DCLRE1C variant was associated with V-gene and J-gene trimming of TCR beta chains, and the association was replicated in an independent cohort. When HLA alleles, especially DR and DQ, strongly co-occurred, attributing TCR associations to individual alleles was difficult. Cytomegalovirus status was reported to be diagnosed by the classifier with high specificity and sensitivity in both the original and validation cohorts. Several of the top co-occurrence clusters appeared to be linked to parvovirus B19, influenza, CMV and Epstein-Barr virus, according to a later analysis. Linkage disequilibrium might explain the correlated functional status among segregating V segments, but an unknown experimental factor could not be ruled out. The authors suggested that the approach could potentially be extended to other disease states and immunological phenotypes. Broadly in line with IMGT annotations, most TCR beta V segments showed up in productive rearrangements about 87% or about 30% of the time in an earlier analysis of approximately 640 of the donors. The cohort was sequenced for TCR beta chains only, and without alpha or paired-chain data the features that could be detected were limited. The presence/absence analyses assumed that sequencing depth was roughly uniform across donors, and that assumption may not be true. For the cohort, immune exposure information was limited to CMV serostatus. Most CMV-associated TCR beta chains appeared to be HLA-restricted in a later analysis, and the HLA associations seemed to be driven largely by CMV exposure. A cluster of highly shared sequence variants was judged likely to represent a technical artifact of the sequencing pipeline. Compared with the roughly 700-donor mean, donors in an Asian-associated ancestry cluster had fewer N-insertions in productive TCRs, according to a later genetic analysis.

Library generation was performed with the immunoSEQ multiplex PCR assay. For the multiplex PCR, a mixture combining 60 forward primers for TCR Vbeta segments and 13 reverse primers for TCR Jbeta segments was used. Amplification of the CDR3 region of rearranged TCR beta genes was performed with a multiplex PCR assay on genomic DNA. The Illumina HiSeq System was used to sequence the amplified TCR beta libraries as 87-base-pair reads. The authors' analysis ran thus. A later analysis counted some 80 million unique TCR beta chains across the 700 or so repertoires, and roughly 9.9 million of these chains were shared by at least two donors. To remove PCR and sequencing errors, raw reads were error-corrected and collapsed into unique sequences using a nearest-neighbor algorithm that merged closely related sequences. To assign V, D and J gene segments, CDR3 sequences were aligned to IMGT reference sequences. For a sequence to be retained, a match of at least six nucleotides to both a V gene segment and a J gene segment was required. Rearrangements were classified as productive when the CDR3 lacked stop codons and remained in frame with V and J, and all other rearrangements were classified as non-productive. CDR3 was defined by IMGT convention, running from the second conserved V-encoded cysteine to the conserved J-encoded phenylalanine. In an earlier analysis of around 600 of the donors, sequences lacking an unambiguous match to a single V gene segment were excluded. An earlier analysis of 500 to 700 of the donors classified V segments as functional when productive rearrangements were above 56.7% and as segregating when the standard deviation between donors was above 5%. A statistical classification framework was developed to diagnose cytomegalovirus status using the catalog of TCR beta chain sequences. A later analysis assigned V and J genes by comparing TCR nucleotide sequences with IMGT/GENE-DB human TR gene sequences. The TCRdist pipeline was used in a later analysis to assign CDR3 sequences and most-parsimonious VDJ recombination scenarios. In a later analysis, every TCR beta chain was defined by the combination of its CDR3 amino acid sequence and its V-gene family, and reads without a unique V-gene family were dropped. In a later analysis, 450 to 600 highly shared, low-generation-probability nucleotide sequences were removed to address suspected cross-contamination and a sequencing artifact. A later analysis calculated a clonal expansion index for each public chain from normalized within-repertoire ranks of inferred template counts. A later analysis computed generation probabilities with a VDJ recombination model fitted to out-of-frame rearrangements, and checked the results against IGoR. A later analysis scored TCR-TCR, TCR-HLA and TCR-CMV co-occurrence with hypergeometric tests, applying a repertoire-size bias correction to TCR pairs. A later analysis estimated false discovery rates by permuting HLA or CMV assignments 20 times. In a later analysis, co-occurring TCRs were grouped using DBSCAN, with TCRdist sequence similarity added in when clustering inside HLA-allele-positive subsets. Repertoires with fewer than 30,000 or more than 120,000 public chains, plus five repertoires with anomalous nucleotide sharing, were excluded from co-occurrence clustering. What TCRdb holds here is the immuneACCESS table cut down to in-frame rearrangements. Part of the clones is not present; checked against another copy, under half of the missing clones reflect an unresolved V gene, and the others are unexplained. The V and J calls and clone size are taken from that table; D and trimming were inferred from the DNA. The sample yields tens of thousands of clones; approximately 86% were counted once. Of the sample, around 3.3% is held by the ten largest clones.

The chain uses TRBV4-1 and TRBJ2-3, with TRBD2 identical over 10 junction bases. The sample taken for sequencing was PBMCs. The TCR sequence derives from a woman between 18 and 29 years old in good health and CMV-seronegative. The sequenced DNA: TGCGCCAGCAGCCCCGGACTAGCGGTCGGAGATACGCAGTATTTT. Translation gives CASSPGLAVGDTQYF.